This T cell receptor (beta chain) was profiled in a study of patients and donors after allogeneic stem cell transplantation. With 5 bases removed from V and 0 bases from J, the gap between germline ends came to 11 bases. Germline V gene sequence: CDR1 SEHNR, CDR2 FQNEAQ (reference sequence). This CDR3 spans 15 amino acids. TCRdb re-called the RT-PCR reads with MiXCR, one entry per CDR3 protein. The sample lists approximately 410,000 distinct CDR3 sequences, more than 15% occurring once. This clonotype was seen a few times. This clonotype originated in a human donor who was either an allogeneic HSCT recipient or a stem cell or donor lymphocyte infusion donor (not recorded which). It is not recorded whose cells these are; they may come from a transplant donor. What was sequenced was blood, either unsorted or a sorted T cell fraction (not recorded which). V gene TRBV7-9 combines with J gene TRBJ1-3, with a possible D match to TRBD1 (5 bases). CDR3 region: CASSGRGPSGNTIYF. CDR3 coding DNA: TGTGCCAGCAGCGGACGGGGCCCCTCTGGAAACACCATATATTTT.